This entry features one T cell receptor (beta chain) sequence. This clone was found a few times. Its antigen is still unknown. No qualities accompany the bases; no much larger clone lies one base away. The immunoSEQ Assay, a bias-controlled multiplex PCR, was used to amplify TCRbeta CDR3 regions from genomic DNA. The original pipeline was this. The number of nucleated cells in each sample was estimated by amplification of reference gene primers within the assay. To quantify the absolute abundance of each unique TCRbeta CDR3 rearrangement, sequence reads were collapsed and filtered. For each sample, productive Simpson clonality was calculated as the square root of Simpson's diversity index over productive rearrangements. Imported from immuneACCESS, the table was reduced by TCRdb to in-frame sequences with V and J called. These copies leave out some clones; in studies compared against another copy, an unresolved V gene accounts for under half, and the cause of the remainder is not known. That table furnishes V, J and clone size, whereas the DNA furnished D and trimming. Counted in this sample were fewer than 300,000 clones; roughly 85% of them appeared once. In total, the top ten clones hold 5.1% of the sample.

The collaborating institutions used their own protocols to collect whole blood in K2EDTA tubes. Collaborator samples were shipped for TCRbeta analysis as frozen whole blood, isolated PBMCs, or DNA extracted from either sample type. This record comes from a study of blood T cell repertoires in COVID-19 (TCRdb year 2020). Regarding the complete study: Collaborator samples came from the United States, Italy and Spain and covered acute and convalescent phases of COVID-19. The prospective study material was composed of cDNA or gDNA derived from T cells, B-cell-depleted T cells, or PBMCs. Subjects who had been exposed to COVID-19, were actively infected with it, or had recovered from it provided the deeply sampled blood TCRbeta repertoires that made up the dataset. Where available, HLA class I and class II types were taken from metadata supplied by the sample provider and were not determined by assay-based typing. The repertoires were released in a freely available public database meant as a resource for research on the immune response to SARS-CoV-2. Samples were obtained from the ongoing ImmuneRACE study (first 160 participants) and from 950 to 1,500 subjects provided by 6 global collaborators. Nearly every sample came with metadata listing a de-identified subject ID, COVID-19 status, age in years and sex. What the work shows at the level of the full study, not this receptor alone: The quantity of clinical and demographic metadata differed by source and by participant and was supplied without curation.

Material: peripheral blood. This clonotype was obtained from a man aged 45-65 years with active or convalescent COVID-19.

The CDR3 protein sequence reads: CASSLSGGEVKGYGEQYF. Read as DNA, the sequence is TGTGCCAGCAGTTTATCGGGGGGGGAGGTGAAGGGATACGGCGAGCAGTACTTC. The chain employs TRBV27 and TRBJ2-7; 7 bases in the junction line up with TRBD2. V is trimmed back by 0 bases and J by 6 bases, and the junction contains 17 bases that no gene match accounts for. The CDR3 has 18 amino acids, counting the end cysteine and phenylalanine. Here the CDR3 DNA is all that survives: 54 bases in frame from base 1. The germline V gene (reference sequence) specifies MNHEY as CDR1 and SMNVEV as CDR2.